This record concerns one T cell receptor (beta chain) sequence. The sample belongs to a study of OX40 agonist ivuxolimab in advanced cancers. TCRdb's table, derived via immunoSEQ multiplex PCR, lists solely in-frame clones and lacks some. The sample consists of over 150,000 clones, 94% of them appearing once. Losses at the gene ends were 2 bases for V and 3 bases for J; bases not matched to a gene: 5. CDR1 GTSNPN and CDR2 SVGIG come from the germline V gene (reference sequence). The CDR3 contains 16 residues. The sample consisted of CD4+ or CD8+ T cells sorted from blood, taken in a trial of the OX40 agonist ivuxolimab. This TCR was recovered from an adult with an advanced solid tumor such as melanoma, head and neck, liver or kidney cancer. The chain joins TRBV30 to TRBJ2-3; 13 bases agree with TRBD2. This CDR3 is CAWSPGTSGITDTQYF. The DNA of the CDR3 is TGTGCCTGGAGTCCCGGGACTAGCGGGATTACAGATACGCAGTATTTT.